This T cell receptor beta chain was documented in a study of blood T cell repertoires in COVID-19 (dated by TCRdb to between 2020 and 2021). Regarding the study in general: The collaborator samples originated in the United States, Italy and Spain and spanned the acute and convalescent phases of COVID-19. The material from the prospective study consisted of cDNA or gDNA derived from T cells, B-cell-depleted T cells, or PBMCs. Deeply sampled blood TCRbeta repertoires from subjects exposed to, actively infected with, or recovered from COVID-19 were included in the dataset. The repertoires were made available in a free public database intended to serve as a resource for research on the immune response to SARS-CoV-2. The samples were drawn from the first 160 participants of the ongoing ImmuneRACE study and from some 1,300 subjects provided by 6 global collaborators. The sample metadata nearly always contained a de-identified subject ID, COVID-19 status, age in years and sex. Where available, HLA class I and class II types were taken from metadata supplied by the sample provider and were not determined by assay-based typing.

What the authors observed across the whole study: Clinical and demographic metadata were provided uncurated, with the amount varying by source and participant.

Details on this clone: Its specific antigen is unknown. At one end the junction does not follow the germline gene, possibly because of a read error.

TCRbeta CDR3 regions were amplified from genomic DNA using the immunoSEQ Assay, a bias-controlled multiplex PCR. On the study's bioinformatics: Within the assay, amplification of reference gene primers was used to estimate how many nucleated cells each sample contained. Sequence reads were collapsed and filtered to measure the absolute abundance of every unique TCRbeta CDR3 rearrangement. For each sample, productive Simpson clonality was calculated as the square root of Simpson's diversity index across productive rearrangements. The table comes from immuneACCESS by way of TCRdb, which keeps in-frame sequences with V and J called. Part of the clones is missing from these tables; in studies checked, under half for an unresolved V gene and the rest for unknown reasons. D and trimming come from the DNA, and the V and J calls and clone size come from that table. This sample holds 190,000 or so clones; around 82% were observed only once. Less than 9.5% of the sample comes from the top ten.

In the prospective study, participants were about 18 to 100 years old, resided in under 30 geographic areas of the United States, and were enrolled through a virtual design. In the prospective study, participants were assigned to cohorts based on the clinical history participants reported in a screening survey and a study questionnaire. Recovered participants in ImmuneRACE Cohort 3 were defined as having two consecutive negative NP/OP PCR tests, clearance from a healthcare professional, or resolution of symptoms. In the prospective study, whole blood, serum and a nasopharyngeal or oropharyngeal swab were collected from each participant by mobile phlebotomists. Prospective study participants could optionally give additional blood draws and questionnaires over a roughly two-month period. Blood samples from the prospective study were shipped frozen or at room temperature prior to DNA extraction. The CDR1 and CDR2 encoded by the germline V gene (reference sequence) are LGHDT and YNNKEL. The CDR3 holds 12 amino acids from the cysteine to the phenylalanine. Only the CDR3 DNA stays, 36 bases, in frame from base 1.

This clonotype was obtained from a man in his forties who had recovered from COVID-19. Sequences were obtained from PBMCs or T cells enriched from blood (not recorded which). The receptor chain draws on TRBV3-1 (or the pseudogene TRBV3-2) and TRBJ2-2, with TRBD2 matching 8 junction bases. The sequenced DNA: TGTGCCAGCAGCTATGCCCGGGGGGGGCTGTTTTTT. It encodes CASSYARGGLFF.